Presented here are 17 T cell receptor beta chains from one specimen sequenced in a study of shared clonotypes between healthy human individuals. Sequencing used immunoSEQ multiplex PCR; TCRdb keeps in-frame clones, though not all of them. The sample carries 470,000 or so clones, around 85% recorded once. What was sequenced was PBMCs. The source is a woman aged 40 to 50 in good health. Some clones in this sample may be carry-over from other donors' samples.

The chain joins TRBV30 to TRBJ2-7; unclear D gene. The CDR3 is 13 amino acids. V gave up 5 bases and J gave up 2 bases, with 13 bases separating them. Germline CDR1 and CDR2: GTSNPN and SVGIG (reference sequence). CDR3 loop: CAWSLRHTYEQYF. The CDR3 DNA reads as TGTGCCTGGTCTTTGCGACACACCTACGAGCAGTACTTC.

As for this clone: A much larger clonotype is one base distant, so this may be a read error. CDR3 residues: CASSLVGANEKLFF. CDR3 nucleotide sequence: TGTGCCAGCAGCTTGGTCGGAGCTAATGAAAAACTGTTTTTT. The rearrangement uses TRBV5-4 and TRBJ1-4; D remains unclear. V lost 0 bases to trimming and J lost 3 bases, with 6 bases between them. The germline V gene encodes CDR1 SGHNT and CDR2 YYREEE (reference sequence). This CDR3 has 14 amino acids.

The chain is built from TRBV7-9 and TRBJ1-5; 7 nucleotides match TRBD1. The length of the CDR3 is 13 residues. The germline V gene encodes CDR1 SEHNR and CDR2 FQNEAQ (reference sequence). Trimming at V came to 5 bases and at J to 7 bases, leaving 5 bases not matched to a gene. As DNA, the CDR3 is TGTGCCAGCAGCGATACAGGGGACCAGCCCCAGCATTTT. It yields the protein CASSDTGDQPQHF.

V is TRBV6-5 and J is TRBJ2-5; 7 bases map to TRBD2. Trimming at V came to 7 bases and at J to 5 bases, leaving 13 bases not matched to a gene. CDR1 is MNHEY, CDR2 SVGAGI, per germline. The CDR3 spans 15 residues. CDR3 loop: CASKPRWEGGETQYF. The CDR3 region has the DNA TGTGCCAGCAAACCACGATGGGAGGGCGGGGAGACCCAGTACTTC.

The gene calls are TRBV7-3 and TRBJ2-3; 7 nucleotides align to TRBD2. This CDR3 comprises 14 residues. CDR1 SGHTA and CDR2 FQGTGA come from the germline V gene. The J segment lost 5 bases and the V segment lost 1 base, leaving 3 bases of the junction unmatched. The CDR3 DNA sequence: TGTGCCAGCAGCTTAAGGCGGGAGCGAGATACGCAGTATTTT. Its protein product is CASSLRRERDTQYF. The whole variable domain, remainder taken from reference TRBV7-3 and TRBJ2-3, is GAGVSQTPSNKVTEKGKYVELRCDPISGHTALYWYRQSLGQGPEFLIYFQGTGAADDSGLPNDRFFAVRPEGSVSTLKIQRTERGDSAVYLCASSLRRERDTQYFGPGTRLTVL.

CDR3 coding DNA: TGTGCCAGCAGTGCCCAAGGCGGGAGGGCCGGGGAGACCCAGTACTTC. Protein product: CASSAQGGRAGETQYF. The chain recombines TRBV6-6 with TRBJ2-5; 9 bases are shared with TRBD2. The V segment lost 5 bases and the J segment 5 bases; nucleotides outside the gene matches: 12. CDR1 and CDR2 from the germline V gene are MNHNY and SVGAGI (reference sequence). The length of the CDR3 is 16 residues.

The chain recombines TRBV27 with TRBJ2-5, with 8 bases lining up with TRBD1. V was clipped by 5 bases and J by 5 bases; unmatched bases: 16. The germline CDR1 and CDR2 sequences are MNHEY and SMNVEV (reference sequence). This CDR3 comprises 17 residues. CDR3 DNA sequence: TGTGCCAGCAGTCGGTCTCCGGGACAGGTTTACGTGGAGACCCAGTACTTC. This gives the protein CASSRSPGQVYVETQYF.

This clone came up once. The chain carries TRBV30 and TRBJ2-1; D is perhaps TRBD1 (5 bases). The V gene lost 3 bases and the J gene lost 6 bases, with 12 bases spanning the gap. The germline V gene encodes CDR1 GTSNPN and CDR2 SVGIG (reference sequence). The CDR3 loop spans 13 amino acids. The CDR3 sequence is CAWRRLRANEQFF. The CDR3 DNA is TGTGCCTGGAGGAGGCTCAGGGCCAATGAGCAGTTCTTC.

The chain couples TRBV30 to TRBJ2-6, with D hard to call. With 8 bases removed from V and 0 bases from J, the gap between germline ends came to 14 bases. Germline V CDR1 and CDR2: GTSNPN, SVGIG (reference sequence). The CDR3 contains 15 residues. CDR3 DNA sequence: TGTGCCGGGGTGACCGTTCTCTCTGGGGCCAACGTCCTGACTTTC. Its protein product is CAGVTVLSGANVLTF.

As for this clone: This likely came from a read error, as a far larger clone is one base away. Other nucleotide sequences from this sample produce the same CDR3. The rearrangement joins TRBV30 to TRBJ1-2; D uncertain. This CDR3 spans 13 amino acids. Germline V gene data show CDR1 as GTSNPN and CDR2 as SVGIG (reference sequence). Trimming stripped 5 bases from V and 6 bases from J, with 16 bases between. This CDR3 is CAWSTGARNGYTF. CDR3 sequence (DNA): TGTGCCTGGTCCACCGGAGCGCGGAATGGCTACACCTTC.

The rearrangement links TRBV5-7 to TRBJ2-7, with D tentatively TRBD1 or TRBD2 (6 bases each). TRBV5-7 is assigned to the ORF class and has an uncertain function. The ends were cut back, 1 base at V and 6 bases at J, with 11 bases in the middle. This CDR3 is 13 amino acids long. The CDR3 loop reads CASSLNGGREQYF. As DNA, the CDR3 is TGTGCCAGCAGCTTGAATGGGGGGCGCGAGCAGTACTTC.

As regards this clone: A far larger clone lies a single base away; this is likely a read error. This CDR3 is also generated by other DNA sequences in the sample. The J gene is TRBJ2-5, the V gene TRBV27, with TRBD2 matching 13 bases. Germline-derived CDR1 and CDR2 are MNHEY and SMNVEV (reference sequence). This CDR3 has 17 residues. The ends lost 4 bases at V and 1 base at J; junction bases unmatched: 6. The CDR3 here is CASSWTSGGAGQETQYF. CDR3 DNA: TGTGCCAGCAGTTGGACTAGCGGGGGTGCGGGCCAAGAGACCCAGTACTTC.

This chain connects TRBV11-3 to TRBJ2-2; no clear D gene. Trimming stripped 0 bases from V and 6 bases from J, with 8 bases between. Germline CDR1 reads SGHNT; CDR2 reads YENEEA. The CDR3 is 14 amino acids. The CDR3 reads CASSLERGAGELFF. CDR3 coding DNA: TGTGCCAGCAGCTTAGAAAGAGGCGCCGGGGAGCTGTTTTTT.

This clone was recorded once. A far larger clone lies a single base away; this is likely a read error. The rearrangement uses TRBV18 and TRBJ1-1; D perhaps matches TRBD1 (5 bases). Germline lookup yields CDR1 KGHSH and CDR2 LQKENI. Trimming took 3 bases from V and 1 from J, leaving 21 bases between them. The CDR3 has 18 amino acids. This chain's CDR3 is CASSPSGVPEGPNTEAFF. The CDR3 bases are TGTGCCAGCTCACCCTCCGGGGTGCCCGAGGGACCGAACACTGAAGCTTTCTTT.

This clone has just a few counts. The chain has TRBV13 and TRBJ2-3; D is ambiguous. V lost 0 bases to trimming and J lost 6 bases, with 13 bases between them. The CDR3 runs to 15 residues. The germline V gene has CDR1 PRHDT and CDR2 FYEKMQ (reference sequence). This CDR3 is CASSLGSGVQDTQYF. The CDR3 nucleotides read TGTGCCAGCAGCTTAGGGTCCGGTGTGCAGGATACGCAGTATTTT.

V is TRBV4-3 and J is TRBJ2-7; tentatively, D is TRBD1 or TRBD2 (5 bases each). The length of the CDR3 is 15 residues. CDR1 and CDR2 from the germline V gene are LGHNA and YSLEER. Trimming removed 0 bases from V and 7 bases from J, with 16 bases in between. The CDR3 reads CASSQDPGPGREQYF. The CDR3 DNA reads as TGCGCCAGCAGCCAAGATCCGGGACCCGGTCGGGAGCAGTACTTC.

V usage is TRBV5-1 and J usage is TRBJ2-7; D ambiguous. The CDR3 sequence is 14 residues long. Germline V gene data show CDR1 as SGHRS and CDR2 as YFSETQ. Trimming removed 0 bases from V and 2 bases from J, with 9 bases in between. CDR3 sequence reads: CASSLGRATYEQYF. The CDR3 coding sequence is TGCGCCAGCAGCTTGGGTCGAGCTACCTACGAGCAGTACTTC. The full variable domain, completed using reference TRBV5-1 and TRBJ2-7, is KAGVTQTPRYLIKTRGQQVTLSCSPISGHRSVSWYQQTPGQGLQFLFEYFSETQRNKGNFPGRFSGRQFSNSRSEMNVSTLELGDSALYLCASSLGRATYEQYFGPGTRLTVT.